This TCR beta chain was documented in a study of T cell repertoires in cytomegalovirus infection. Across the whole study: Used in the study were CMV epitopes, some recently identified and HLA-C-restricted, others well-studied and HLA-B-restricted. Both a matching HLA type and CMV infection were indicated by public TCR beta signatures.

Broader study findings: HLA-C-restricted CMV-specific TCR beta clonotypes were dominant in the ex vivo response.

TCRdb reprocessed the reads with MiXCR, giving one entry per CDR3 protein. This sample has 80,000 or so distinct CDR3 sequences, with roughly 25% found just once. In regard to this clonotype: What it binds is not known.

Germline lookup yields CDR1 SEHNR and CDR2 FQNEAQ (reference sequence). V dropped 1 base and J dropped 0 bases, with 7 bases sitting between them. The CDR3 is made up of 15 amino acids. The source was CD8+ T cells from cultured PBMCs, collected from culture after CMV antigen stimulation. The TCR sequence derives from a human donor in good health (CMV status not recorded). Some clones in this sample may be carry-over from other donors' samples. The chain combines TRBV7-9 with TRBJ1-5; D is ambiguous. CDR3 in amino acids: CASSLDSGSNQPQHF. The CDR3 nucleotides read TGTGCCAGCAGCTTAGATAGTGGTAGCAATCAGCCCCAGCATTTT.